This T cell receptor beta chain was sequenced during a study of CD8 T cells in ankylosing spondylitis. Overall study findings and caveats: Among TCR beta sequences, a motif of under 10 highly homologous variants appeared characteristic of ankylosing spondylitis blood.

Using quantitative 5'-RACE with molecular barcodes, the authors made TCR beta libraries. A single record per CDR3 protein comes from TCRdb applying MiXCR to the 5' RACE reads. The sample yields about 440,000 distinct CDR3 sequences, 17% seen once. This clonotype has more than one count but fewer than ten. No antigen is known for it. The TCR originated in a male donor with ankylosing spondylitis. Sequenced input: blood, either unsorted or a sorted T cell fraction (not recorded which).

The CDR3 is CASSLSAGTSAIEQYF. CDR3 bases: TGCGCCAGCAGCTTGTCAGCCGGGACTAGCGCTATCGAGCAGTACTTC. The rearrangement links TRBV5-1 to TRBJ2-7; TRBD2 matches 10 bases. Germline V gene sequence: CDR1 SGHRS, CDR2 YFSETQ. Losses at the gene ends were 1 base for V and 6 bases for J; bases not matched to a gene: 10. The CDR3 has 16 residues. The full variable domain, with the rest looked up from reference TRBV5-1 and TRBJ2-7, is KAGVTQTPRYLIKTRGQQVTLSCSPISGHRSVSWYQQTPGQGLQFLFEYFSETQRNKGNFPGRFSGRQFSNSRSEMNVSTLELGDSALYLCASSLSAGTSAIEQYFGPGTRLTVT.